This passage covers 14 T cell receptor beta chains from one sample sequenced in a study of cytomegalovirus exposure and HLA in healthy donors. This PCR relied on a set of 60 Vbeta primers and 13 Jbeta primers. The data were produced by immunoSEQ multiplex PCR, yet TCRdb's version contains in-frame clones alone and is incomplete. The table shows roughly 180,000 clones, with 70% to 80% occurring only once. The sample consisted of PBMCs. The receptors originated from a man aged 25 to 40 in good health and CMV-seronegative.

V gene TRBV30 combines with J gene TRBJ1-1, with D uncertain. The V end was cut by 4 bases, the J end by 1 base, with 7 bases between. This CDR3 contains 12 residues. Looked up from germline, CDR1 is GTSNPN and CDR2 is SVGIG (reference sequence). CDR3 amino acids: CAWNPGNTEAFF. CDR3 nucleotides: TGTGCCTGGAACCCGGGGAACACTGAAGCTTTCTTT.

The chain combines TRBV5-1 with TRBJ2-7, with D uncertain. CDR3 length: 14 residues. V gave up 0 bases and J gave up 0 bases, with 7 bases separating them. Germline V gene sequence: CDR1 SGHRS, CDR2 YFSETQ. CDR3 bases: TGCGCCAGCAGCTTGGAGCAAGTCTCCTACGAGCAGTACTTC. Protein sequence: CASSLEQVSYEQYF.

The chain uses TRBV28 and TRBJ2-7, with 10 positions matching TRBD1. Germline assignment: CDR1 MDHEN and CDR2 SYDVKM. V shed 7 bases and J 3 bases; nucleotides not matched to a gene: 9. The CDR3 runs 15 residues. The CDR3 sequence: CASIDGGQGSYEQYF. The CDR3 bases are TGTGCCAGCATAGACGGGGGACAGGGGAGCTACGAGCAGTACTTC.

The CDR3 DNA follows: TGCGCCAGCAGCGAGGGACAGGGGCACACTGAAGCTTTCTTT. Its translation is CASSEGQGHTEAFF. V is TRBV4-1 and J is TRBJ1-1; 10 bases map to TRBD1. The CDR3 is made up of 14 amino acids. From germline, CDR1 is MGHRA and CDR2 YSYEKL. J was trimmed by 3 bases and V by 5 bases; bases with no gene match: 3.

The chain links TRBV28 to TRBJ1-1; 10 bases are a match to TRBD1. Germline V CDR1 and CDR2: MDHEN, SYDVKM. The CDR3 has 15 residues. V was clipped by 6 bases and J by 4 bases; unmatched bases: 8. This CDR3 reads CASSRYRTGGTEAFF. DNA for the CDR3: TGTGCCAGCAGCCGCTACCGGACAGGGGGCACTGAAGCTTTCTTT.

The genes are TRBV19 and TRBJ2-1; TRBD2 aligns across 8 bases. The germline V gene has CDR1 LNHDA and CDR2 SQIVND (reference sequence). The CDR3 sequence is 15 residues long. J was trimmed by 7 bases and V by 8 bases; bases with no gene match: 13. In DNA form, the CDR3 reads TGTGCCAGTGCACACCCTCGGGGGGGCTCAAATGAGCAGTTCTTC. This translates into CASAHPRGGSNEQFF.

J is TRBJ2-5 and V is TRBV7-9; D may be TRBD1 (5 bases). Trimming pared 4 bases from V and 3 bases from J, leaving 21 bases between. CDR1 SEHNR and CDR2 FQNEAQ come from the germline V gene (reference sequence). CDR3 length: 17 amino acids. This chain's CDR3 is CASSSRVGAVWEETQYF. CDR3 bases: TGTGCCAGCAGCTCTAGGGTAGGGGCAGTTTGGGAAGAGACCCAGTACTTC.

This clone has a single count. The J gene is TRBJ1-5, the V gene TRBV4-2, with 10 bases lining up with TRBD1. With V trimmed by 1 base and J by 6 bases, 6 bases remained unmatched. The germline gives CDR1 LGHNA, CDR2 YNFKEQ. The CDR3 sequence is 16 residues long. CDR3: CASSQVVTGGSQPQHF. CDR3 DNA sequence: TGTGCCAGCAGCCAAGTTGTGACAGGGGGCAGTCAGCCCCAGCATTTT.

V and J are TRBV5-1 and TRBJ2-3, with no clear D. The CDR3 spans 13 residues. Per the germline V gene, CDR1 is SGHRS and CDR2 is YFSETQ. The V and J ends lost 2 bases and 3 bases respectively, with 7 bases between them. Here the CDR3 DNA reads TGCGCCAGCAGCTTCGCGGTAACAGATACGCAGTATTTT. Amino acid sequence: CASSFAVTDTQYF.

This CDR3 reads CASSDGTGRFYSNQPQHF. CDR3 in DNA: TGTGCCAGCAGTGATGGGACAGGGCGGTTTTATAGCAATCAGCCCCAGCATTTT. The rearrangement links TRBV2 to TRBJ1-5; 9 bases map to TRBD1. Germline trimming cut 3 bases from V and 0 bases from J; bases unmatched to any gene: 9. CDR1 SNHLY and CDR2 FYNNEI come from the germline V gene. The CDR3 totals 18 residues. Variable domain in full (rest from reference TRBV2 and TRBJ1-5): EPEVTQTPSHQVTQMGQEVILRCVPISNHLYFYWYRQILGQKVEFLVSFYNNEISEKSEIFDDQFSVERPDGSNFTLKIRSTKLEDSAMYFCASSDGTGRFYSNQPQHFGDGTRLSIL.

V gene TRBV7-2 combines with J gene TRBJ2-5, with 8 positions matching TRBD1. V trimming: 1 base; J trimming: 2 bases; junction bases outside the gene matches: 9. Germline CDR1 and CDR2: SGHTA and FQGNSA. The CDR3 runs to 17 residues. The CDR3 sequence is CASSLGLGTGFQETQYF. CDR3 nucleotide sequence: TGTGCCAGCAGCTTAGGTTTGGGGACAGGCTTTCAAGAGACCCAGTACTTC.

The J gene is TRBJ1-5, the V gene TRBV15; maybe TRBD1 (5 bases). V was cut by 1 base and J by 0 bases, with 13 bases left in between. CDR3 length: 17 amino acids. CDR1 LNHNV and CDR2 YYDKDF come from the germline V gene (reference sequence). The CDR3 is CATSRGAQGSSNQPQHF. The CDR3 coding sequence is TGTGCCACCAGCAGAGGCGCCCAGGGCAGTAGCAATCAGCCCCAGCATTTT. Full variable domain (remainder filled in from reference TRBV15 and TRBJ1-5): DAMVIQNPRYQVTQFGKPVTLSCSQTLNHNVMYWYQQKSSQAPKLLFHYYDKDFNNEADTPDNFQSRRPNTSFCFLDIRSPGLGDTAMYLCATSRGAQGSSNQPQHFGDGTRLSIL.

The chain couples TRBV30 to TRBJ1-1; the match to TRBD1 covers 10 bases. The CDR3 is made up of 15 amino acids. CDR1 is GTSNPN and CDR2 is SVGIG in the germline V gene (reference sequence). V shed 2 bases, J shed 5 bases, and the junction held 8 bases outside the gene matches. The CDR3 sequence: CAWSPDRGLRTEAFF. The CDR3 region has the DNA TGTGCCTGGAGTCCCGACAGGGGGCTGAGGACTGAAGCTTTCTTT.

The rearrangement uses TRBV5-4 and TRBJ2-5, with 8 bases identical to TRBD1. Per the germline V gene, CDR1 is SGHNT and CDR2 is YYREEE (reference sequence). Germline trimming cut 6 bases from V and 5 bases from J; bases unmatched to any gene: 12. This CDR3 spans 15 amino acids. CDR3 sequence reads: CASIETTGGRETQYF. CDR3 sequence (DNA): TGTGCCAGCATCGAAACCACAGGGGGGAGGGAGACCCAGTACTTC. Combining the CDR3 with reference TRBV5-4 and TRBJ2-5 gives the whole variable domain ETGVTQSPTHLIKTRGQQVTLRCSSQSGHNTVSWYQQALGQGPQFIFQYYREEENGRGNFPPRFSGLQFPNYSSELNVNALELDDSALYLCASIETTGGRETQYFGPGTRLLVL.